The 6 T cell receptor beta chains below were found in one sample sequenced in a study of T cell repertoires in cytomegalovirus infection. Via MiXCR, TCRdb re-called the reads, giving one row per CDR3 protein. The table shows more than 250,000 distinct CDR3 sequences, with approximately 13% occurring only once. The sample comprised PBMCs. These receptors originate from a human donor in good health (CMV status not recorded). Some clones in this sample may be carry-over from other donors' samples.

The sample holds a few counts of this clonotype. The chain has TRBV5-1 and TRBJ2-7; TRBD1 matches at 8 bases. Germline trimming cut 0 bases from V and 0 bases from J; bases unmatched to any gene: 5. Germline V gene sequence: CDR1 SGHRS, CDR2 YFSETQ. CDR3 length equals 16 residues. The CDR3 protein is CASSLAPGGSSYEQYF. The CDR3 DNA is TGCGCCAGCAGCTTGGCCCCAGGGGGCTCCTCCTACGAGCAGTACTTC.

Many counts were recorded for this clonotype. The V gene is TRBV7-9, the J gene TRBJ1-2, with D hard to call. Germline lookup yields CDR1 SEHNR and CDR2 FQNEAQ (reference sequence). Trimming removed 5 bases at V and 8 bases at J, with 15 bases between. This CDR3 contains 13 residues. The DNA of the CDR3 is TGTGCCAGCAGCGTCGGTCAGCAGGCGGGCTACACCTTC. It codes for CASSVGQQAGYTF.

This clonotype was detected many times. The chain has TRBV7-6 and TRBJ1-5; D call uncertain. Trimming took 5 bases from V and 3 from J, leaving 11 bases between them. Germline CDR1 is SGHVS and CDR2 is FNYEAQ. The length of the CDR3 is 14 residues. The CDR3 DNA sequence: TGTGCCAGCAGCCTCGGACCTAACAATCAGCCCCAGCATTTT. Its translation: CASSLGPNNQPQHF.

A few counts support this clonotype. The gene calls are TRBV25-1 and TRBJ2-2, with 7 nucleotides matching TRBD1. After removal of 6 bases from V and 4 bases from J, the junction contained 8 bases not matched to a gene. Germline V gene lookup returns CDR1 MGHDK and CDR2 SYGVNS. The CDR3 spans 15 residues. The CDR3 spells CASSRPGTVTGELFF. The CDR3 DNA is TGTGCCAGCAGCCGCCCCGGGACAGTCACCGGGGAGCTGTTTTTT. The full variable domain, with the rest looked up from reference TRBV25-1 and TRBJ2-2, is EADIYQTPRYLVIGTGKKITLECSQTMGHDKMYWYQQDPGMELHLIHYSYGVNSTEKGDLSSESTVSRIRTEHFPLTLESARPSHTSQYLCASSRPGTVTGELFFGEGSRLTVL.

This clonotype was seen only a few times. The chain recombines TRBV6-5 with TRBJ1-1; D is undetermined. CDR3 size: 14 residues. Trimming shortened V by 4 bases and J by 4 bases, and 13 bases separated the two germline ends. Germline V CDR1 and CDR2: MNHEY, SVGAGI. Here the CDR3 reads CASSSANWGTEAFF. The CDR3 region has the DNA TGTGCCAGCAGTTCGGCCAATTGGGGCACTGAAGCTTTCTTT.

This chain connects TRBV28 to TRBJ2-3, with D perhaps being TRBD1 or TRBD2 (5 bases each). The CDR3 covers 17 residues. V lost 3 bases and J lost 4, with 20 bases in between. Per germline, CDR1 MDHEN and CDR2 SYDVKM. The CDR3 region has the DNA TGTGCCAGCAGTTTCGCCAGGGTGGGAGTTGACCCAGATACGCAGTATTTT. This sequence encodes CASSFARVGVDPDTQYF.